The 16 T cell receptor beta chains below all came from one sample that was sequenced in a study of T cells in localized non-small cell lung cancer (dated by TCRdb to 2018 to 2020). The library was made by the immunoSEQ multiplex PCR assay. What TCRdb holds here is the immuneACCESS table cut down to in-frame rearrangements. Part of the clones is not present; checked against another copy, under half of the missing clones reflect an unresolved V gene, and the others are unexplained. Here the sample has tens of thousands of clones; approximately 90% occur a single time. The leading ten clones occupy approximately 6.9% of the sample. The sequencing here drew on peripheral blood, taken before any cancer treatment. The receptors here all came from a male donor aged 60 or over with stage I squamous cell lung carcinoma.

This chain uses TRBV4-2 with TRBJ2-1; D perhaps matches TRBD1 (6 bases). Germline V gene sequence: CDR1 LGHNA, CDR2 YNFKEQ. This CDR3 is 17 amino acids long. The V gene lost 4 bases and the J gene lost 6 bases, with 22 bases spanning the gap. CDR3 nucleotides: TGTGCCAGCAGCCCCCAGATGCAGGGGCGGAGATCCAATGAGCAGTTCTTC. Its translation: CASSPQMQGRRSNEQFF.

The J gene is TRBJ2-5, the V gene TRBV5-4, with D hard to call. The CDR3 extends over 13 amino acids. V lost 1 base and J 2 bases, leaving 6 bases between the germline ends. The germline V gene encodes CDR1 SGHNT and CDR2 YYREEE (reference sequence). The CDR3 bases are TGTGCCAGCAGCTTGCGAGGACAAGAGACCCAGTACTTC. It encodes CASSLRGQETQYF.

CDR3 DNA: TGCGCCAGCAGCCACCCCTCCGGGGAGACCCAGTACTTC. It specifies CASSHPSGETQYF. The chain combines TRBV4-1 with TRBJ2-5; D is unresolved. The germline V gene has CDR1 MGHRA and CDR2 YSYEKL. V lost 3 bases and J lost 5, with 10 bases in between. The CDR3 runs 13 residues.

The V and J genes are TRBV2 and TRBJ1-4, with a tentative D call TRBD1 (6 bases). CDR3 length equals 15 residues. Germline CDR1 reads SNHLY; CDR2 reads FYNNEI. Deletions cut 7 bases from V and 8 bases from J, with 20 bases between. The CDR3 loop reads CASTLGGRAGEKLFF. In DNA, the CDR3 is TGTGCCAGCACCCTGGGGGGCAGGGCCGGAGAAAAACTGTTTTTT.

Only one count was recorded for this clone. This rearrangement joins TRBV6-5 to TRBJ2-2; D is unresolved. CDR3 length: 16 amino acids. V was shortened by 2 bases and J by 4 bases, with 14 bases between the two germline ends. Looked up from germline, CDR1 is MNHEY and CDR2 is SVGAGI. The CDR3 loop is CASSYLLTGGTGELFF. CDR3 DNA sequence: TGTGCCAGCAGTTACCTCCTGACCGGCGGCACCGGGGAGCTGTTTTTT.

The genes are TRBV9 and TRBJ1-1; 9 bases fit TRBD1. Germline trimming cut 1 base from V and 5 bases from J; bases unmatched to any gene: 12. This CDR3 has 17 residues. Germline V CDR1 and CDR2: SGDLS, YYNGEE. CDR3 sequence (DNA): TGTGCCAGCAGCGTATCACCCCAAAACAGGGGGCGGACTGAAGCTTTCTTT. Its protein product is CASSVSPQNRGRTEAFF. Filled out from reference TRBV9 and TRBJ1-1, the complete variable domain reads DSGVTQTPKHLITATGQRVTLRCSPRSGDLSVYWYQQSLDQGLQFLIQYYNGEERAKGNILERFSAQQFPDLHSELNLSSLELGDSALYFCASSVSPQNRGRTEAFFGQGTRLTVV.

V gene TRBV29-1 combines with J gene TRBJ2-3; 13 positions agree with TRBD2. The V and J ends lost 7 bases and 0 bases, in that order; junction bases with no gene match: 10. The CDR3 loop spans 17 amino acids. Germline CDR1 and CDR2: SQVTM and ANQGSEA. CDR3 sequence reads: CSAPGLAGARSTDTQYF. The CDR3 DNA is TGCAGCGCTCCCGGACTAGCGGGGGCCCGGAGCACAGATACGCAGTATTTT.

The chain recombines TRBV18 with TRBJ1-1; TRBD1 matches at 8 bases. Germline CDR1 reads KGHSH; CDR2 reads LQKENI. The V gene end was trimmed by 4 bases and the J gene end by 5 bases; junction bases not matched to a gene: 6. The CDR3 is 14 amino acids. In DNA form, the CDR3 reads TGTGCCAGCTCACGGGGCAGGGGGCTAACTGAAGCTTTCTTT. Amino acid sequence: CASSRGRGLTEAFF.

The chain has TRBV7-9 and TRBJ2-2; TRBD2 might be the D (5 bases). Germline CDR1 SEHNR, CDR2 FQNEAQ (reference sequence). The V and J ends lost 8 bases and 0 bases respectively, with 13 bases between them. The CDR3 extends over 15 amino acids. The CDR3 is CASREAPANTGELFF. The CDR3 bases are TGTGCCAGCCGGGAAGCTCCTGCGAACACCGGGGAGCTGTTTTTT.

This clone was detected once. This chain joins TRBV6-4 and TRBJ2-6, with TRBD2 as a possible D gene (5 bases). Trimming cost V 2 bases and J 3 bases, with 11 bases left between them. Germline V gene lookup returns CDR1 MRHNA and CDR2 SNTAGT. CDR3 length: 16 amino acids. In nucleotides, the CDR3 is TGTGCCAGCAGTGACGGGGTCGGGATTGGGGCCAACGTCCTGACTTTC. Protein product: CASSDGVGIGANVLTF.

CDR3 in amino acids: CASSLKGTGGNSPLHF. CDR3 sequence (DNA): TGTGCCAGCAGTTTAAAGGGGACAGGGGGCAATTCACCCCTCCACTTT. The gene calls are TRBV27 and TRBJ1-6, with 12 bases aligning to TRBD1. The V gene end was trimmed by 2 bases and the J gene end by 7 bases; junction bases not matched to a gene: 3. This CDR3 is built from 16 residues. Germline CDR1 reads MNHEY; CDR2 reads SMNVEV (reference sequence).

The chain uses TRBV6-6 and TRBJ1-1, with 7 bases that match TRBD1. The CDR3 sequence is 13 residues long. From germline, CDR1 is MNHNY and CDR2 SVGAGI (reference sequence). The V gene end was trimmed by 3 bases and the J gene end by 8 bases; junction bases not matched to a gene: 6. DNA for the CDR3: TGTGCCAGCAGTTATGAGCTACAGGGGGAAGCTTTCTTT. As protein: CASSYELQGEAFF.

The chain recombines TRBV18 with TRBJ2-3; 7 positions match TRBD2. CDR1 KGHSH and CDR2 LQKENI come from the germline V gene. The CDR3 is 15 amino acids. Trimming cost V 0 bases and J 2 bases; bases outside gene matches: 2. CDR3 sequence (DNA): TGTGCCAGCTCACCACCGGGACTAACCACAGATACGCAGTATTTT. Protein sequence: CASSPPGLTTDTQYF.

The chain combines TRBV28 with TRBJ2-3; possibly TRBD1 for D (6 bases). Germline CDR1 and CDR2: MDHEN and SYDVKM. CDR3 length: 16 amino acids. Trimming removed 2 bases from V and 1 base from J, with 13 bases in between. CDR3 nucleotides: TGTGCCAGCAGTTTACCCCCCAACAGGGGCACAGATACGCAGTATTTT. As protein: CASSLPPNRGTDTQYF.

The rearrangement links TRBV2 to TRBJ1-6, with D unclear. Trimming took 6 bases from V and 0 from J, leaving 9 bases between them. Germline-derived CDR1 and CDR2 are SNHLY and FYNNEI. The CDR3 consists of 15 residues. In DNA form, the CDR3 reads TGTGCCAGCAGCTTAGGTAGCTCCTATAATTCACCCCTCCACTTT. Translating it yields CASSLGSSYNSPLHF.

The chain joins TRBV23-1 to TRBJ1-1; D call uncertain. TRBV23-1 is an ORF for which the function is uncertain. The CDR3 runs 15 residues. Trimming removed 3 bases at V and 4 bases at J, with 15 bases between. This CDR3 reads CASSHRALSSTEAFF. Written as DNA, the CDR3 is TGCGCCAGCAGTCATCGGGCCCTTAGTTCCACTGAAGCTTTCTTT.